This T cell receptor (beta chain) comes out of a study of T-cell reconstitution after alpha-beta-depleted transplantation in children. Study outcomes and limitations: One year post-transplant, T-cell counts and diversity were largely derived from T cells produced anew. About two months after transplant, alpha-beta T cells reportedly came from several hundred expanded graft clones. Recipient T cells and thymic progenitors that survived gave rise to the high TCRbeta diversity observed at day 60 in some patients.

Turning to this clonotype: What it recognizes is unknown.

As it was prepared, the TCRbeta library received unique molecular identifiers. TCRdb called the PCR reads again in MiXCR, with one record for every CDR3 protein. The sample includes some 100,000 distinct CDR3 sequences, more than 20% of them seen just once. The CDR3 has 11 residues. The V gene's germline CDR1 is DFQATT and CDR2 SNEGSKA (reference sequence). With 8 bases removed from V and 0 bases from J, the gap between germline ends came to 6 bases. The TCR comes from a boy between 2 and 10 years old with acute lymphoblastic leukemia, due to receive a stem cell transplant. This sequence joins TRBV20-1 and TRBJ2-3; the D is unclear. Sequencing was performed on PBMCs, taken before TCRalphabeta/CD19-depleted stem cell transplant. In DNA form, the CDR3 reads TGCAGTTTTCACAGCACAGATACGCAGTATTTT. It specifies CSFHSTDTQYF.